Each of the 10 T cell receptor beta chains below was sequenced from the same sample in a study of T cells in Graves' hyperthyroidism and ophthalmopathy (dated by TCRdb to the late 2010s). Library method: multiplex PCR. These reads were obtained on an Illumina HiSeq 2000. TCR beta CDR3 regions were amplified from RNA transcripts. For the first round of RT-PCR on the TCR CDR3, the HTBI primer set was used together with the Qiagen OneStep RT-PCR kit. TCRdb applied fastp at Q25 and MiXCR to the public reads, then kept only in-frame beta chains. Rows with one shared CDR3 protein collapse into an entry with the most common genes and DNA. Across this sample there are under 400,000 distinct CDR3 sequences, with 15% to 20% seen only once. The ten biggest clones cover roughly a sixth of the sample. Sequences were obtained from blood. The receptors here all came from a woman in her thirties or forties with Graves' ophthalmopathy.

This clonotype was observed at least ten times. The genes are TRBV4-1 and TRBJ1-2; D is perhaps TRBD1 (5 bases). Trimming took off 2 bases at V and 3 bases at J, with 10 bases between the two ends. The CDR3 sequence is 14 residues long. Germline V CDR1 and CDR2: MGHRA, YSYEKL. The CDR3 sequence: CASSQPGTYYGYTF. The DNA of the CDR3 is TGCGCCAGCAGCCAACCTGGGACCTACTATGGCTACACCTTC.

This clonotype was found many times. This chain joins TRBV27 and TRBJ1-1; D not resolved. V lost 2 bases and J 4 bases, leaving 14 bases between the germline ends. CDR3 length equals 15 residues. CDR1 MNHEY and CDR2 SMNVEV come from the germline V gene (reference sequence). The CDR3: CASSLGVGAGTEAFF. The CDR3 DNA follows: TGTGCCAGCAGTTTAGGCGTCGGAGCGGGCACTGAAGCTTTCTTT.

The table lists this clonotype with a few counts. The chain uses TRBV6-1 and TRBJ2-7; D may be TRBD1 (5 bases). The germline gives CDR1 MNHNS, CDR2 SASEGT. V dropped 6 bases and J dropped 7 bases, with 22 bases sitting between them. The CDR3 totals 15 residues. DNA for the CDR3: TGTGCCAGCAGGTCCAGGGCCGGGTTGTTTCGGGAGCAGTACTTC. This gives the protein CASRSRAGLFREQYF.

This clonotype appeared many times. The rearrangement links TRBV6-5 to TRBJ2-2; D is unresolved. The germline V and J ends were trimmed by 8 bases and 5 bases, with 18 bases remaining between them. CDR1 and CDR2 (germline): MNHEY, SVGAGI. CDR3 length: 15 residues. The CDR3, as DNA: TGTGCCAGCTTAGGAACGGCGTACCGGACCGGGGAGCTGTTTTTT. It is translated as CASLGTAYRTGELFF.

Many counts were recorded for this clonotype. The rearrangement joins TRBV30 to TRBJ2-5, with a tentative D call TRBD2 (7 bases). Germline CDR1 is GTSNPN and CDR2 is SVGIG (reference sequence). This CDR3 comprises 14 residues. Trimming pared 2 bases from V and 4 bases from J, leaving 14 bases between. The CDR3 DNA reads TGTGCCTGGAGTTTGGGGGGGGGGCCAGAGACCCAGTACTTC. Translation gives CAWSLGGGPETQYF.

This clonotype has a count of ten or more. V and J are TRBV29-1 and TRBJ2-2; D call uncertain. In germline, CDR1 is SQVTM, CDR2 ANQGSEA. V was trimmed by 6 bases and J by 4 bases, leaving 18 bases between them. The CDR3 spans 15 residues. The CDR3 protein is CSVREAGPVTGELFF. CDR3 coding DNA: TGCAGCGTCCGCGAGGCAGGACCTGTCACCGGGGAGCTGTTTTTT.

This clonotype was picked up many times. This chain connects TRBV20-1 to TRBJ1-5; 9 nucleotides align to TRBD1. J was trimmed by 3 bases and V by 5 bases; bases with no gene match: 8. Germline assignment: CDR1 DFQATT and CDR2 SNEGSKA (reference sequence). The CDR3 runs 15 residues. The CDR3 DNA reads TGCAGTGCTGGAAGGACAGGGGAGGACAATCAGCCCCAGCATTTT. Its translation is CSAGRTGEDNQPQHF.

This clonotype has at least ten counts. V usage is TRBV29-1 and J usage is TRBJ2-2; D is undetermined. Trimming stripped 5 bases from V and 3 bases from J, with 7 bases between. This CDR3 spans 12 amino acids. Germline lookup yields CDR1 SQVTM and CDR2 ANQGSEA. The CDR3 coding sequence is TGCAGCGTTCTCCCTTACACCGGGGAGCTGTTTTTT. It encodes CSVLPYTGELFF.

The CDR3 protein is CASSFSGTSEIWYEQYF. CDR3 coding DNA: TGTGCCAGCAGCTTCTCCGGGACTAGCGAGATTTGGTACGAGCAGTACTTC. This rearrangement joins TRBV11-1 to TRBJ2-7, with 10 bases that match TRBD2. The CDR3 is 17 amino acids. The germline V gene encodes CDR1 SGHAT and CDR2 FQDESV (reference sequence). Trimming took 3 bases from V and 4 from J; bases not matched to a gene: 12.

This clonotype was counted many times. This chain joins TRBV20-1 and TRBJ2-7; TRBD2 matches at 10 bases. V dropped 3 bases and J dropped 6; count of bases not matched to a gene: 8. CDR1 DFQATT and CDR2 SNEGSKA come from the germline V gene (reference sequence). This CDR3 is built from 14 residues. The CDR3 DNA reads as TGCAGTGCTAGGACGAGCGGGAGGGGTACCGAGCAGTACTTC. The encoded protein is CSARTSGRGTEQYF.